The clone carrying this T cell receptor (beta chain) has ten or more counts. The antigen remains undetermined. V was shortened by 6 bases and J by 0 bases, with 17 bases between the two germline ends. The CDR3 loop spans 16 amino acids. TCRdb reprocessed the reads via MiXCR and lists one record per CDR3 protein. The table includes about 490,000 distinct CDR3 sequences, about 11% detected once. The sample belongs to a study of T cell repertoires in cytomegalovirus infection. About the study: The public TCR beta signatures pointed to both CMV infection and matching HLA type.

General study points: Ex vivo, HLA-C-restricted CMV-specific TCR beta clonotypes prevailed over the rest of the response.

The chain is built from TRBV12-3 or TRBV12-4 and TRBJ1-1; the D gene is possibly TRBD1 (6 bases). This receptor was taken from a human donor in good health (CMV status not recorded). Some clones in this sample may be carry-over from other donors' samples. The specimen was PBMCs. CDR3 sequence: CASRRTGTLMNTEAFF. The CDR3 bases are TGTGCCAGCAGACGGACCGGGACACTTATGAACACTGAAGCTTTCTTT.